The clone carrying this TCR beta chain showed up just once. The sample is drawn from a study of blood T cell repertoires in COVID-19. Study overall: Acute and convalescent COVID-19 specimens originated in the United States, Italy and Spain. T cells, B-cell-depleted T cells, or PBMCs supplied cDNA or gDNA.

The length of the CDR3 is 15 residues. Between the trimmed V and J ends, which lost 4 bases and 3 bases, there was a span of 16 bases. From germline, CDR1 is LGHNA and CDR2 YNFKEQ. Participants came from 20 to 25 US areas, aged roughly 18 to 89 years. As processed by the authors: Amplified reference gene primers provided the basis for estimating nucleated cell counts. Here immunoSEQ multiplex PCR was the method, and the copy in TCRdb shows in-frame clones only, minus some. The V and J calls and clone size were taken over from that table, and D and trimming were inferred from the DNA. The data contain about 320,000 clones, over 80% of them singletons.

Sequencing used PBMCs or T cells enriched from blood (not recorded which). The TCR was taken from a man aged 25 to 40 who had recovered from COVID-19. The chain has TRBV4-2 and TRBJ2-7, with a weak D call TRBD1 (6 bases). The CDR3 DNA follows: TGTGCCAGCAGCCCAATTAGGGGGATTGGCTACGAGCAGTACTTC. Protein: CASSPIRGIGYEQYF.